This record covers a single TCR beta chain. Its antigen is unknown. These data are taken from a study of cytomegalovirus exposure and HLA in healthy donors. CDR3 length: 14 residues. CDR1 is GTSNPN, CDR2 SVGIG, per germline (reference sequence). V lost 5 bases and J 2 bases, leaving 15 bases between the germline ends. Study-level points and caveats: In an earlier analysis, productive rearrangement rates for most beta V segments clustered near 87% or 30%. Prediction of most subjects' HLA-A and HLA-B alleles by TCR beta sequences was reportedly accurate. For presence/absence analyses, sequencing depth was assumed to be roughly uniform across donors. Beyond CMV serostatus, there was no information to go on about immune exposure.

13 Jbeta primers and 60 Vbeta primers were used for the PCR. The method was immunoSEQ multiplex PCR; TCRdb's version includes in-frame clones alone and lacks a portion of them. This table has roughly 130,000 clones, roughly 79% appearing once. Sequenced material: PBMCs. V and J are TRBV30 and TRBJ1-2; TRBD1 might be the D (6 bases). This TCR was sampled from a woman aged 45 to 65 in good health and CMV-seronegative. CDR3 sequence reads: CAWAQRQANYGYTF. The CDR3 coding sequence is TGTGCCTGGGCCCAACGACAGGCGAACTATGGCTACACCTTC. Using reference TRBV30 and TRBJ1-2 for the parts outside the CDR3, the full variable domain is SQTIHQWPATLVQPVGSPLSLECTVEGTSNPNLYWYRQAAGRGLQLLFYSVGIGQISSEVPQNLSASRPQDRQFILSSKKLLLSDSGFYLCAWAQRQANYGYTFGSGTRLTVV.